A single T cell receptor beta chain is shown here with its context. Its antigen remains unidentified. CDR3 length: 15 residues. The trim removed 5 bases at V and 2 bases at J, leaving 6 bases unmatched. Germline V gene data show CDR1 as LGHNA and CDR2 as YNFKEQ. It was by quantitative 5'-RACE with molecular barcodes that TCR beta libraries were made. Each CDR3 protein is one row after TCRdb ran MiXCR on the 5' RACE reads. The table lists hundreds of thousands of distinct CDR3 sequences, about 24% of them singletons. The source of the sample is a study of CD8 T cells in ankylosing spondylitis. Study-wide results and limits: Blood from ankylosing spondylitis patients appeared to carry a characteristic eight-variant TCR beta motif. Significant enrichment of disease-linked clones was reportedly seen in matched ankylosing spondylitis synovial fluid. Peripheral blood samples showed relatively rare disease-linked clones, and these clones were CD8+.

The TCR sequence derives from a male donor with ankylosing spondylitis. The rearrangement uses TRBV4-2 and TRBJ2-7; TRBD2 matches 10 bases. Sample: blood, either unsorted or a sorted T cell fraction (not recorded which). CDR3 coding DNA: TGTGCCAGCAGCGAACGGACTAGCGGTGCCTACGAGCAGTACTTC. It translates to CASSERTSGAYEQYF.